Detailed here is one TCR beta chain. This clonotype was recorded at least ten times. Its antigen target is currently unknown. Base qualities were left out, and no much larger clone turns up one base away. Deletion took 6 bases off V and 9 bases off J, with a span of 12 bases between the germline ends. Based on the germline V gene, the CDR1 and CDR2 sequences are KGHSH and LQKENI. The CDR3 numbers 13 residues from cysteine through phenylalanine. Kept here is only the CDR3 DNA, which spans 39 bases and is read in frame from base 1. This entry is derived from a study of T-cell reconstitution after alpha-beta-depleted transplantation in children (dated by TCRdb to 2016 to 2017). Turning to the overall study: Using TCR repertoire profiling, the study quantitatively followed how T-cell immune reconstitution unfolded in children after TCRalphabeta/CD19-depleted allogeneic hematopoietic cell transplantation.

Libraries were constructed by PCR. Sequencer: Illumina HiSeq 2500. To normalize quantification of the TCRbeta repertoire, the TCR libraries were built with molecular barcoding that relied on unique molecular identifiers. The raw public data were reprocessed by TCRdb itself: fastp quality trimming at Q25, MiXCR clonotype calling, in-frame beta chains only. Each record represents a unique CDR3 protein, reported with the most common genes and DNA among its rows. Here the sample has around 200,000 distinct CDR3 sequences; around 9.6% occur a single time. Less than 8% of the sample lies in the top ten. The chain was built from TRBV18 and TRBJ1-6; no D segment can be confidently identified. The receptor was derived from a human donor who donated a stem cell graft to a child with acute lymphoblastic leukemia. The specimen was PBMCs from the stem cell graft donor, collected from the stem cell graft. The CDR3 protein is CASSHGVPSPLHF. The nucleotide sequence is TGTGCCAGCTCCCACGGGGTACCTTCACCCCTCCACTTT.